These T cell receptor beta chains were read from a single sample in a study of blood T cell repertoires in COVID-19. Generated by immunoSEQ multiplex PCR, the TCRdb table keeps only in-frame clones and is missing some. This table holds about 150,000 clones, about 80% found once. The sequencing sample was made of peripheral blood. The receptors come from a man aged 50 or older with acute or convalescent COVID-19. Each CDR3 is given with its conserved first and last residue. The D gene is left open where the match is weak. Some rows mark clone size as missing; the rest say once, few, many or name a class of expanded clone.

CDR3 protein: CASSIMNTEAFF
CDR3 DNA: TGTGCCAGCAGCATAATGAACACTGAAGCTTTCTTT
D gene: .
V gene: TRBV3-1/TRBV3-2
clone size: few
J gene: TRBJ1-1

CDR3 protein: CASSPGQGGGEQYF
CDR3 DNA: TGTGCCAGCAGCCCAGGACAGGGAGGGGGCGAGCAGTACTTC
D gene: .
V gene: TRBV7-6
clone size: .
J gene: TRBJ2-7

CDR3 protein: CASSPAEGANQFF
CDR3 DNA: TGTGCCAGCAGTCCCGCCGAAGGGGCGAATCAGTTCTTC
D gene: .
V gene: TRBV4-2
clone size: .
J gene: TRBJ2-1

CDR3 protein: CASSVDPNYEQYF
CDR3 DNA: TGTGCCAGCAGCGTAGATCCCAACTACGAGCAGTACTTC
D gene: .
V gene: TRBV9
clone size: .
J gene: TRBJ2-7

CDR3 protein: CASSQGQLNTEAFF
CDR3 DNA: TGTGCCAGCAGCCAGGGACAGCTGAACACTGAAGCTTTCTTT
D gene: TRBD1
V gene: TRBV3-1/TRBV3-2
clone size: once
J gene: TRBJ1-1

CDR3 protein: CASSALGQVNTEAFF
CDR3 DNA: TGTGCCAGCAGTGCCCTGGGACAGGTGAACACTGAAGCTTTCTTT
D gene: TRBD1
V gene: TRBV25-1
clone size: few
J gene: TRBJ1-1

CDR3 protein: CASSLRSGRDGYTF
CDR3 DNA: TGTGCCAGCAGTTTACGGTCGGGGAGGGATGGCTACACCTTC
D gene: .
V gene: TRBV28
clone size: .
J gene: TRBJ1-2

CDR3 protein: CASSVVSSYNEQFF
CDR3 DNA: TGTGCCAGCAGCGTAGTCAGTTCCTACAATGAGCAGTTCTTC
D gene: .
V gene: TRBV9
clone size: .
J gene: TRBJ2-1

CDR3 protein: CASSQDKAAARLKNTEAFF
CDR3 DNA: TGTGCCAGCAGCCAAGATAAAGCGGCAGCAAGGTTGAAGAACACTGAAGCTTTCTTT
D gene: .
V gene: TRBV3-1/TRBV3-2
clone size: once
J gene: TRBJ1-1

CDR3 protein: CASSREDRGRNTEAFF
CDR3 DNA: TGTGCCAGCAGCCGTGAGGACAGGGGGAGGAACACTGAAGCTTTCTTT
D gene: TRBD1
V gene: TRBV4-2
clone size: once
J gene: TRBJ1-1

CDR3 protein: CASSPVVGGDTEAFF
CDR3 DNA: TGTGCCAGCAGCCCAGTAGTGGGGGGGGACACTGAAGCTTTCTTT
D gene: .
V gene: TRBV9
clone size: .
J gene: TRBJ1-1

CDR3 protein: CAIRNDRDGYTF
CDR3 DNA: TGTGCCATCAGAAATGACAGGGACGGCTACACCTTC
D gene: TRBD1
V gene: TRBV10-3
clone size: .
J gene: TRBJ1-2

CDR3 protein: CASYDRDEAFF
CDR3 DNA: TGCGCCAGTTATGACAGGGATGAAGCTTTCTTT
D gene: TRBD1
V gene: TRBV5-1
clone size: .
J gene: TRBJ1-1

CDR3 protein: CASSQGGGLAEKLFF
CDR3 DNA: TGTGCCAGCAGCCAAGGAGGCGGGTTAGCTGAAAAACTGTTTTTT
D gene: .
V gene: TRBV7-9
clone size: .
J gene: TRBJ1-4

CDR3 protein: CATSSGRSGNTIYF
CDR3 DNA: TGTGCCACCAGTTCAGGGCGCTCTGGAAACACCATATATTTT
D gene: .
V gene: TRBV24-1
clone size: .
J gene: TRBJ1-3

CDR3 protein: CATSRDLAGGQFF
CDR3 DNA: TGTGCCACCAGCAGAGATTTAGCGGGGGGGCAGTTCTTC
D gene: TRBD2
V gene: TRBV15
clone size: .
J gene: TRBJ2-1

CDR3 protein: CASSGNTEAFF
CDR3 DNA: TGTGCCAGTTCGGGGAACACTGAAGCTTTCTTT
D gene: .
V gene: TRBV19
clone size: .
J gene: TRBJ1-1

CDR3 protein: CASSWQGGPEAFF
CDR3 DNA: TGTGCCAGCAGTTGGCAGGGCGGCCCTGAAGCTTTCTTT
D gene: .
V gene: TRBV27
clone size: few
J gene: TRBJ1-1

CDR3 protein: CASSLGAGYGYTF
CDR3 DNA: TGTGCCAGCAGCTTAGGGGCAGGGTATGGCTACACCTTC
D gene: .
V gene: TRBV5-4
clone size: once
J gene: TRBJ1-2

CDR3 protein: CASDFMNTEAFF
CDR3 DNA: TGTGCCAGTGACTTTATGAACACTGAAGCTTTCTTT
D gene: .
V gene: TRBV2
clone size: .
J gene: TRBJ1-1

CDR3 protein: CASSQEGIGRIQYF
CDR3 DNA: TGTGCCAGCAGCCAAGAAGGCATAGGGAGGATTCAGTACTTC
D gene: .
V gene: TRBV3-1/TRBV3-2
clone size: .
J gene: TRBJ2-4

CDR3 protein: CASEDRGWYGYTF
CDR3 DNA: TGTGCCAGTGAGGACAGGGGGTGGTATGGCTACACCTTC
D gene: TRBD1
V gene: TRBV28
clone size: .
J gene: TRBJ1-2

CDR3 protein: CASSPQQGVFGSPLHF
CDR3 DNA: TGTGCCAGCTCACCACAACAGGGGGTGTTCGGTTCACCCCTCCACTTT
D gene: TRBD1
V gene: TRBV18
clone size: .
J gene: TRBJ1-6

CDR3 protein: CASHPKGGPEAFF
CDR3 DNA: TGTGCCAGCCACCCCAAGGGAGGGCCTGAAGCTTTCTTT
D gene: .
V gene: TRBV19
clone size: .
J gene: TRBJ1-1

CDR3 protein: CASSSTSGGASQAEQFF
CDR3 DNA: TGCGCCAGCAGCTCAACTAGCGGGGGGGCCTCTCAGGCCGAGCAGTTCTTC
D gene: TRBD2
V gene: TRBV5-1
clone size: .
J gene: TRBJ2-1

CDR3 protein: CASSVGPNEKLFF
CDR3 DNA: TGTGCCAGCAGTGTCGGTCCGAATGAAAAACTGTTTTTT
D gene: .
V gene: TRBV2
clone size: .
J gene: TRBJ1-4

CDR3 protein: CASSPQGGALNYGYTF
CDR3 DNA: TGCGCCAGCAGCCCCCAGGGAGGGGCGCTGAACTATGGCTACACCTTC
D gene: .
V gene: TRBV5-1
clone size: .
J gene: TRBJ1-2

CDR3 protein: CASKPDSLYGYTF
CDR3 DNA: TGTGCCAGCAAACCGGACAGTCTCTATGGCTACACCTTC
D gene: .
V gene: TRBV28
clone size: .
J gene: TRBJ1-2

CDR3 protein: CASSLANPGISTDTQYF
CDR3 DNA: TGTGCCAGCAGCTTAGCGAACCCGGGGATTAGCACAGATACGCAGTATTTT
D gene: .
V gene: TRBV7-2
clone size: .
J gene: TRBJ2-3

CDR3 protein: CASSLAGTGGYGYTF
CDR3 DNA: TGCGCCAGCAGCTTGGCGGGGACAGGGGGCTATGGCTACACCTTC
D gene: TRBD1
V gene: TRBV5-1
clone size: .
J gene: TRBJ1-2

CDR3 protein: CASRDGGKETQYF
CDR3 DNA: TGTGCCAGCAGGGACGGGGGGAAAGAGACCCAGTACTTC
D gene: TRBD2
V gene: TRBV2
clone size: .
J gene: TRBJ2-5

CDR3 protein: CASSLMDLENTDTQYF
CDR3 DNA: TGTGCCAGCAGCTTGATGGATCTAGAGAACACAGATACGCAGTATTTT
D gene: .
V gene: TRBV5-4
clone size: .
J gene: TRBJ2-3

CDR3 protein: CASSPTWGPDLNSFGANVLTF
CDR3 DNA: TGTGCCAGCAGCCCTACCTGGGGCCCGGATCTGAATTCGTTTGGGGCCAACGTCCTGACTTTC
D gene: .
V gene: TRBV3-1/TRBV3-2
clone size: .
J gene: TRBJ2-6

CDR3 protein: CASSLDLGPYEQYF
CDR3 DNA: TGTGCCAGCAGCTTAGATTTGGGCCCCTACGAGCAGTACTTC
D gene: .
V gene: TRBV11-2
clone size: .
J gene: TRBJ2-7

CDR3 protein: CAWSVQGYGYTF
CDR3 DNA: TGTGCCTGGAGTGTACAGGGCTATGGCTACACCTTC
D gene: .
V gene: TRBV30
clone size: .
J gene: TRBJ1-2

CDR3 protein: CASSFGGSYEQYF
CDR3 DNA: TGTGCCAGCAGCTTCGGGGGATCCTACGAGCAGTACTTC
D gene: .
V gene: TRBV5-8
clone size: .
J gene: TRBJ2-7

CDR3 protein: CASRLASTGELFF
CDR3 DNA: TGTGCCAGCCGTCTAGCAAGTACCGGGGAGCTGTTTTTT
D gene: .
V gene: TRBV6-5
clone size: once
J gene: TRBJ2-2

CDR3 protein: CASSLVGRGSNQPQHF
CDR3 DNA: TGTGCCAGCAGTTTAGTTGGACGGGGGAGCAATCAGCCCCAGCATTTT
D gene: .
V gene: TRBV28
clone size: .
J gene: TRBJ1-5

CDR3 protein: CAWSFDSGGSYNEQFF
CDR3 DNA: TGTGCCTGGAGTTTTGATAGCGGGGGGTCCTACAATGAGCAGTTCTTC
D gene: TRBD2
V gene: TRBV30
clone size: few
J gene: TRBJ2-1

CDR3 protein: CASSIGTGYSRSSYNEQFF
CDR3 DNA: TGCGCCAGCAGCATAGGGACAGGGTATTCACGGAGCTCCTACAATGAGCAGTTCTTC
D gene: TRBD1
V gene: TRBV5-1
clone size: .
J gene: TRBJ2-1

CDR3 protein: CASSLPRDRETQYF
CDR3 DNA: TGTGCCAGCAGCTTACCCCGGGACAGAGAGACCCAGTACTTC
D gene: TRBD1
V gene: TRBV7-8
clone size: .
J gene: TRBJ2-5

CDR3 protein: CASSSDNRGRQPQHF
CDR3 DNA: TGTGCCAGCAGTTCAGATAACAGGGGGCGTCAGCCCCAGCATTTT
D gene: TRBD1
V gene: TRBV5-8
clone size: .
J gene: TRBJ1-5

CDR3 protein: CASSQGAPGNTIYF
CDR3 DNA: TGCGCCAGCAGCCAAGGGGCGCCCGGAAACACCATATATTTT
D gene: .
V gene: TRBV4-1
clone size: .
J gene: TRBJ1-3

CDR3 protein: CASSLGAGRVGDTQYF
CDR3 DNA: TGTGCCAGCAGCTTAGGAGCGGGGAGGGTGGGAGATACGCAGTATTTT
D gene: TRBD2
V gene: TRBV7-2
clone size: .
J gene: TRBJ2-3

CDR3 protein: CASSLLSGANVLTF
CDR3 DNA: TGTGCCAGCAGTCTCTTGTCTGGGGCCAACGTCCTGACTTTC
D gene: .
V gene: TRBV3-1/TRBV3-2
clone size: .
J gene: TRBJ2-6

CDR3 protein: CASSRQGRNTIYF
CDR3 DNA: TGTGCCAGCAGCCGACAAGGCAGAAACACCATATATTTT
D gene: .
V gene: TRBV6-2/TRBV6-3
clone size: .
J gene: TRBJ1-3

CDR3 protein: CASSFDTNTDTQYF
CDR3 DNA: TGCGCCAGCAGCTTCGACACAAACACAGATACGCAGTATTTT
D gene: .
V gene: TRBV5-1
clone size: .
J gene: TRBJ2-3

CDR3 protein: CASSNTDRGRYGYTF
CDR3 DNA: TGTGCCAGCAGCAATACGGACAGGGGCCGCTATGGCTACACCTTC
D gene: TRBD1
V gene: TRBV6-2/TRBV6-3
clone size: .
J gene: TRBJ1-2

CDR3 protein: CSVMAETLNTEAFF
CDR3 DNA: TGCAGCGTTATGGCAGAGACTTTGAACACTGAAGCTTTCTTT
D gene: .
V gene: TRBV29-1
clone size: once
J gene: TRBJ1-1

CDR3 protein: CASSAPLTGLENSPLHF
CDR3 DNA: TGTGCCAGCAGTGCGCCCCTGACAGGGTTAGAGAATTCACCCCTCCACTTT
D gene: TRBD1
V gene: TRBV6-4
clone size: few
J gene: TRBJ1-6

CDR3 protein: CASSFQGGVDEQYF
CDR3 DNA: TGTGCCAGCAGTTTCCAGGGTGGAGTTGACGAGCAGTACTTC
D gene: .
V gene: TRBV27
clone size: few
J gene: TRBJ2-7

CDR3 protein: CASSPPGREDTGELFF
CDR3 DNA: TGCGCCAGCAGCCCGCCAGGGAGGGAGGACACCGGGGAGCTGTTTTTT
D gene: TRBD2
V gene: TRBV5-1
clone size: .
J gene: TRBJ2-2

CDR3 protein: CASSPGQGALNTEAFF
CDR3 DNA: TGTGCCAGCTCGCCGGGACAGGGGGCTCTGAACACTGAAGCTTTCTTT
D gene: TRBD1
V gene: TRBV18
clone size: once
J gene: TRBJ1-1

CDR3 protein: CASSLRSGQSYEQYF
CDR3 DNA: TGTGCCAGCAGCTTAAGGTCGGGACAATCCTACGAGCAGTACTTC
D gene: .
V gene: TRBV7-3
clone size: .
J gene: TRBJ2-7